This T cell receptor (beta chain) was documented in a study of blood T cell repertoires in COVID-19. Only in-frame clones appear in the TCRdb table, and some are missing; sequencing was by immunoSEQ multiplex PCR. This sample has 98,000 or so clones, with approximately 80% found just once. This clone was seen only once. Germline V CDR1 and CDR2: SEHNR, FQNEAQ (reference sequence). This CDR3 is built from 15 residues. With V trimmed by 5 bases and J by 4 bases, 9 bases remained unmatched. The TCR sequence derives from a man aged 55 to 70 with acute or convalescent COVID-19. Sequencing was carried out using peripheral blood. The rearrangement uses TRBV7-9 and TRBJ1-1; 8 positions match TRBD1. The CDR3 here is CASSHAGGRATEAFF. The CDR3 DNA is TGTGCCAGCAGCCACGCAGGGGGCCGTGCCACTGAAGCTTTCTTT.